This T cell receptor beta chain was sequenced in a study of beta chain features in type 1 diabetes. Study overall: Healthy donors, compared against patients, showed similar age, gender and cell yields.

The CDR3 sequence is 14 residues long. Germline-derived CDR1 and CDR2 are MGHRA and YSYEKL. Trimming removed 6 bases at V and 2 bases at J, with 14 bases between. Study conclusions and caveats: Moderate yet significant TCRB CDR3 shortening was seen in Type 1 diabetes patients in all four CD4+ subsets.

In regard to this clone: Its antigen is as yet unknown.

Investigators reverse transcribed all isolated RNA, so they sequenced expressed TCRB transcripts. Sequencing was performed with immunoSEQ multiplex PCR; in TCRdb, only in-frame clones are kept and a portion is missing. The sample yields roughly 730,000 clones, under 15% seen once. What was sequenced was naive CD4+ T cells from blood. The TCR comes from a man aged 18-30 years with type 1 diabetes. The V call is TRBV4-1, the J call TRBJ2-7; weak D call: TRBD1 (7 bases). The CDR3 loop is CASSTAGGPYEQYF. The DNA of the CDR3 is TGCGCCAGCAGTACCGCAGGGGGGCCCTACGAGCAGTACTTC.